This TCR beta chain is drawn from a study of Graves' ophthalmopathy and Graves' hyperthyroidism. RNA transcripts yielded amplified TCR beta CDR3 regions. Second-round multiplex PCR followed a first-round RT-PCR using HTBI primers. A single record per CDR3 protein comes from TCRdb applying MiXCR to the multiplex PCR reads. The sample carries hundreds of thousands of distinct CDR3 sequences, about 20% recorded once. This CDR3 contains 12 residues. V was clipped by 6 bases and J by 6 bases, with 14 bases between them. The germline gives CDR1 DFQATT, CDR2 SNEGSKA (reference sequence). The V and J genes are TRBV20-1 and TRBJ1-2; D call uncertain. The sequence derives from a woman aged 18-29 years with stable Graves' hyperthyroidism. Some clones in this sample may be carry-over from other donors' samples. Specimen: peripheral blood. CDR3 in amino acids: CSAPGGGNGYTF. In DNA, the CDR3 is TGCAGTGCCCCCGGAGGAGGGAATGGCTACACCTTC.